This T cell receptor beta chain was recovered during a study of blood T cell repertoires in COVID-19. In the study overall: Both acute and convalescent COVID-19 samples were obtained from the United States, Italy and Spain. PBMCs, B-cell-depleted T cells, or T cells provided the cDNA or gDNA that made up the material.

This CDR3 contains 14 residues. V lost 0 bases and J 7 bases, leaving 13 bases between the germline ends. CDR1 and CDR2 (germline): SGHDT, YYEEEE. The assay was immunoSEQ multiplex PCR, and TCRdb's table has in-frame clones only and misses some. Seen here are 90,000 to 120,000 clones, about four fifths observed once, and the top ten hold approximately 4%. V is TRBV5-6 and J is TRBJ1-1, with D possibly matching TRBD1 (5 bases). The clonotype was recovered from a woman in her seventies with acute or convalescent COVID-19. Sequenced: peripheral blood. The DNA of the CDR3 is TGTGCCAGCAGCTTGGCTAGGGGCAGGGTTGAAGCTTTCTTT. Translating it yields CASSLARGRVEAFF.